Listed here is a single T cell receptor beta chain. The antigen remains unidentified. These data are taken from a study of blood T cells in healthy people across ages. General observations from the study: Across the age range, TCR beta diversity per million T cells fell in a roughly linear way.

There were at least 5 micrograms of total RNA extracted from every sample. The V end was cut by 5 bases, the J end by 5 bases, with 15 bases between. The CDR3 covers 15 residues. CDR1 and CDR2 (germline): SGHAT, FQNNGV. Alongside a J-beta primer mix, a sample-barcoded 5' primer served in a second PCR lasting roughly 7 to 12 cycles. TCRdb fed the 5' RACE reads into MiXCR, producing one record per CDR3 protein. The data show 750,000 to 950,000 distinct CDR3 sequences, less than 70% seen once. Sequencing was carried out using blood. This receptor was taken from a man aged 80 or over in good health. J is TRBJ1-4 and V is TRBV11-2; D call uncertain. The CDR3 nucleotides read TGTGCCAGCAGCGCCCACAGTTTGGAGAATGAAAAACTGTTTTTT. It encodes CASSAHSLENEKLFF.